Reported below is one T cell receptor (beta chain). Its antigen is not identified. Per germline, CDR1 GTSNPN and CDR2 SVGIG (reference sequence). The CDR3 totals 14 residues. Trimming took 0 bases from V and 6 from J; bases not matched to a gene: 4. Every sample had approximately 10^5 of its TCR templates assayed. Here immunoSEQ multiplex PCR was the method, and the copy in TCRdb shows in-frame clones only, minus some. The sample records 94,000 or so clones, 93% being singletons. The data derive from a study of siplizumab effects on memory and regulatory T cells. Whole-study findings and limits: Suppressive activity of Tregs proliferating in siplizumab cultures remained unconfirmed. Tracing alloreactive clones into unstimulated subsets worked for only a minor fraction of them. Under siplizumab, an average about 70% of mappable alloreactive CD4+ clones were Treg-derived, compared with under 35% in controls.

The sequencing sample was made of CD8+ T cells sorted from blood. The rearrangement links TRBV30 to TRBJ1-5; 8 nucleotides line up with TRBD1. The origin of this receptor is a human donor in good health. The CDR3, as DNA: TGTGCCTGGAGTGTGGACAGGGCTACTCAGCCCCAGCATTTT. Amino acid sequence: CAWSVDRATQPQHF.